The T cell receptor (beta chain) under discussion was sequenced for a study of low-dose radiotherapy and immunotherapy resistance in tumors. This clonotype occurred a few times. Covering alpha and beta chains, TRAV- and TRBV-specific primers were used for the first-strand cDNA. TCRs were put through roughly 20 PCR cycles of amplification with Phusion. A constant-region primer and the V-primer adapter served as the primer pair. TCRdb used MiXCR to reprocess the reads, holding one entry per CDR3 protein. The profile shows 60,000 to 90,000 distinct CDR3 sequences, approximately 31% of them singletons. Time point in this sample: before trial treatment. The donors' regimen was nivolumab, ipilimumab, aspirin, low-dose cyclophosphamide and low-dose radiotherapy. The CDR3 runs to 12 residues. Trimming pared 7 bases from V and 8 bases from J, leaving 17 bases between. Germline V gives CDR1 SQVTM, CDR2 ANQGSEA.

The specimen was PBMCs, collected before treatment. The sequence was collected from a female donor with ovarian cancer. This sequence joins TRBV29-1 and TRBJ1-2, with D possibly being TRBD1 (6 bases). CDR3: CSGLVGAGGYTF. CDR3 in DNA: TGCAGCGGCCTGGTGGGGGCTGGAGGCTACACCTTC.